The sequence of this T cell receptor beta chain was determined in a study of T cells in localized non-small cell lung cancer. Study-wide points: Clonality peaked in uninvolved adjacent lung rather than tumor. Adjacent lung was found to contain a median around 56 of the top 100 tumor clones. Increased T cell density in blood showed an association with longer overall survival.

This table comes from immunoSEQ multiplex PCR, and its TCRdb copy is limited to in-frame clones, with some not included. The sample yields around 78,000 clones, 75% to 85% seen once. Notes on this clone: What it binds is unknown.

The V end was cut by 3 bases, the J end by 2 bases, with 16 bases between. CDR1 and CDR2 from the germline V gene are SGHDT and YYEEEE. The CDR3 is 16 amino acids. Sequencing used peripheral blood, obtained before any cancer treatment. The TCR was taken from a female donor aged 60 or older with stage I lung adenocarcinoma. The genes are TRBV5-6 and TRBJ2-3, with D possibly being TRBD1 or TRBD2 (6 bases each). The CDR3 sequence: CASSYVGGPDTDTQYF. The CDR3 DNA sequence: TGTGCCAGCAGCTATGTTGGGGGGCCCGACACAGATACGCAGTATTTT.